This T cell receptor beta chain emerged from a study of blood T cell repertoires in COVID-19. About the research overall: The United States, Italy and Spain provided the acute and convalescent COVID-19 samples. PBMCs, B-cell-depleted T cells, or T cells provided the cDNA or gDNA that made up the material.

The length of the CDR3 is 15 residues. The J segment lost 2 bases and the V segment lost 2 bases, leaving 4 bases of the junction unmatched. Germline CDR1 reads SGHTA; CDR2 reads FQGNSA. Original data processing: Cell counts per sample came from amplifying reference gene primers. Repertoires were generated with immunoSEQ multiplex PCR, while TCRdb's copy carries only in-frame clones and drops some. The V and J calls and the clone size are those of that table, but D and trimming were determined from the DNA. The sample has 79,000 or so clones, 70% to 90% seen once. The clonotype was recovered from a human donor in a cohort sampled during active COVID-19. This chain links TRBV7-2 with TRBJ1-2, with 8 bases aligning to TRBD1. Sequencing was done on a sample of peripheral blood. The CDR3 DNA reads TGTGCCAGCAGCTTACGCCGGGACAGGAACTATGGCTACACCTTC. Protein product: CASSLRRDRNYGYTF.